This is a list of T cell receptor beta chains from one sample in a study of Tregs in tolerant kidney transplant recipients. This table comes from immunoSEQ multiplex PCR, and its TCRdb copy is limited to in-frame clones, with some not included. The sample consists of under 100,000 clones, 85% to 95% of them appearing once. The sample comprised CD8+ T cells from blood. The origin of the receptors is a human donor in good health. Each CDR3 is given with its conserved first and last residue. D genes are given only for firm matches.

d_call	v_call	j_call	cdr3_nt	cdr3_aa
TRBD1	TRBV5-4	TRBJ1-4	TGTGCCAGCAGCCCCAAGGGACAGACGAATGAAAAACTGTTTTTT	CASSPKGQTNEKLFF
TRBD2	TRBV5-6	TRBJ2-7	TGTGCCAGCAGCTTGGCCGGCGCTAGCGGGTGGTACGAGCAGTACTTC	CASSLAGASGWYEQYF
TRBD2	TRBV6-1	TRBJ2-6	TGTGCCAGCAGTGACGGGGGGTCTGGGGCCAACGTCCTGACTTTC	CASSDGGSGANVLTF
TRBD1	TRBV27	TRBJ1-5	TGTGCCAGCAGTTTCCGGACAGGAAGCAATCAGCCCCAGCATTTT	CASSFRTGSNQPQHF
TRBD1	TRBV5-1	TRBJ2-1	TGCGCCAGCAGCTCGGGGACAGGGGCCTACAATGAGCAGTTCTTC	CASSSGTGAYNEQFF
TRBD2	TRBV10-3	TRBJ2-3	TGTGCCATCAGTGAGCCTAGCGGGAGGTCAGATACGCAGTATTTT	CAISEPSGRSDTQYF
-	TRBV5-5	TRBJ2-7	TGTGCCAGCAGCTGGGGCAGGGGTTCCTCCTACGAGCAGTACTTC	CASSWGRGSSYEQYF
-	TRBV7-8	TRBJ1-1	TGTGCCAGCAGCTGGGGGGCGCAGGGAGCTTTCTTT	CASSWGAQGAFF
-	TRBV27	TRBJ2-2	TGTGCCAGCACCTGGACTCTGCCTGGGGAGCTGTTTTTT	CASTWTLPGELFF
-	TRBV19	TRBJ2-1	TGTGCCACCCTATTACCAACCGGGACACGCCATGAGCAGTTCTTC	CATLLPTGTRHEQFF